The 13 T cell receptor beta chains reported below all come from one sample, sequenced in a study of blood T cells in healthy people across ages. Primers used in a second PCR of roughly 6 to 11 cycles were a sample-barcoded 5' primer and a J-beta primer mix. TCRdb passed the 5' RACE reads through MiXCR, listing each CDR3 protein once. The sample lists about 570,000 distinct CDR3 sequences; about a quarter were seen once. The sample also formed part of further work on T cells of mothers and their children.

The specimen sequenced was blood. All receptors derive from a boy aged 2 to 10 in good health.

The gene calls are TRBV20-1 and TRBJ2-1; no reliable D call. CDR3 length: 13 amino acids. V dropped 3 bases and J dropped 2 bases, with 8 bases sitting between them. Looked up from germline, CDR1 is DFQATT and CDR2 is SNEGSKA (reference sequence). CDR3: CSARSQAYNEQFF. In DNA, the CDR3 is TGCAGTGCTAGGTCCCAGGCCTACAATGAGCAGTTCTTC.

The genes are TRBV6-6 and TRBJ1-6; D gene ambiguous. With 1 base removed from V and 8 bases from J, the gap between germline ends came to 9 bases. Germline loops: CDR1 MNHNY, CDR2 SVGAGI (reference sequence). This CDR3 contains 14 residues. The CDR3 sequence is CASSYLPRDSPLHF. The DNA of the CDR3 is TGTGCCAGCAGTTACTTACCACGTGATTCACCCCTCCACTTT.

In its sample, this clonotype was seen a few times. This rearrangement joins TRBV20-1 to TRBJ1-5; tentatively, D is TRBD1 (6 bases). Germline values: CDR1 DFQATT, CDR2 SNEGSKA (reference sequence). V gave up 0 bases and J gave up 6 bases, with 30 bases separating them. This CDR3 is 20 amino acids long. The DNA for the CDR3 is TGCAGTGCTAGAGAGGAGTGGGGGGTTAACCCGGGACAAGGAGGTCAGCCCCAGCATTTT. Protein: CSAREEWGVNPGQGGQPQHF.

This clonotype has more than one count but fewer than ten. J is TRBJ2-1 and V is TRBV4-3; D is unclear. Germline CDR1 LGHNA, CDR2 YSLEER. The CDR3 is 16 amino acids. With 0 bases removed from V and 1 base from J, the gap between germline ends came to 10 bases. CDR3 DNA: TGCGCCAGCAGCCAAGAGGGTTACGAGTCCTACAATGAGCAGTTCTTC. It specifies CASSQEGYESYNEQFF.

The chain uses TRBV15 and TRBJ2-7; the match to TRBD1 covers 8 bases. Germline loops: CDR1 LNHNV, CDR2 YYDKDF (reference sequence). CDR3 length: 14 residues. V was pared by 4 bases and J by 4 bases, with 6 bases of the junction left unmatched. CDR3 DNA sequence: TGTGCCACCAGCAAGCCGGGACAGGAGTACGAGCAGTACTTC. Protein product: CATSKPGQEYEQYF.

V is TRBV15 and J is TRBJ2-6; D perhaps matches TRBD2 (5 bases). CDR1 and CDR2 from the germline V gene are LNHNV and YYDKDF (reference sequence). V was shortened by 0 bases and J by 0 bases, with 15 bases between the two germline ends. CDR3 length: 19 amino acids. The CDR3, as DNA: TGTGCCACCAGCAGAGAGTCGCCGGGGTACATCTCTGGGGCCAACGTCCTGACTTTC. Its protein product is CATSRESPGYISGANVLTF.

In this sample, this clonotype turned up a few times. The CDR3 nucleotides read TGCAGTGCAGCGACAGGGGTGAACACTGAAGCTTTCTTT. The encoded protein is CSAATGVNTEAFF. The chain uses TRBV20-1 and TRBJ1-1; 8 bases are shared with TRBD1. The CDR3 consists of 13 residues. The V gene's germline CDR1 is DFQATT and CDR2 SNEGSKA (reference sequence). V lost 6 bases and J lost 0; bases outside the gene matches: 3.

This clonotype was picked up many times. The V call is TRBV20-1, the J call TRBJ2-1; perhaps TRBD1 as D (7 bases). The CDR3 consists of 15 residues. Germline V gives CDR1 DFQATT, CDR2 SNEGSKA (reference sequence). The V end lost 6 bases, the J end lost 6 bases, and 21 bases lay between the germline ends. The CDR3 nucleotides are TGCAGTGCCCCGAGCCAGGGGGGAGTGTTCAATGAGCAGTTCTTC. It yields the protein CSAPSQGGVFNEQFF.

Only a few counts were recorded for this clonotype. The rearrangement joins TRBV11-2 to TRBJ2-7; D may correspond to TRBD1 or TRBD2 (5 bases each). This CDR3 region has 15 residues. CDR1 and CDR2 from the germline V gene are SGHAT and FQNNGV. Trimming left V 1 base short and J 2 bases short, with 12 bases between. CDR3 sequence (DNA): TGTGCCAGCAGCTTAGCTGGGACCTCAGCCTACGAGCAGTACTTC. This encodes CASSLAGTSAYEQYF.

The chain combines TRBV9 with TRBJ2-5; D remains unclear. V lost 0 bases, J lost 8 bases, and 11 bases lay in between. Germline V gives CDR1 SGDLS, CDR2 YYNGEE. The length of the CDR3 is 13 residues. This chain's CDR3 is CASSVGEWGTQYF. The CDR3 DNA follows: TGTGCCAGCAGCGTAGGAGAATGGGGTACCCAGTACTTC.

This clonotype was seen only a few times. J is TRBJ2-7 and V is TRBV29-1, with a possible D match to TRBD2 (6 bases). The germline gives CDR1 SQVTM, CDR2 ANQGSEA. CDR3 length: 11 residues. V lost 3 bases and J 7 bases, leaving 10 bases between the germline ends. CDR3 residues: CSVDLGREQYF. CDR3 DNA: TGCAGCGTTGACCTTGGGAGGGAGCAGTACTTC.

The V and J genes are TRBV27 and TRBJ2-7; the D gene is possibly TRBD2 (6 bases). Germline CDR1 and CDR2: MNHEY and SMNVEV (reference sequence). The CDR3 contains 16 residues. V was clipped by 3 bases and J by 0 bases, with 15 bases between them. CDR3 bases: TGTGCCAGCAGTTTTGGCGGGACTCTGAGCTCCTACGAGCAGTACTTC. This gives the protein CASSFGGTLSSYEQYF.

V is TRBV27 and J is TRBJ2-1, with 13 nucleotides matching TRBD2. The CDR3 is 14 residues long. The trim removed 8 bases at V and 7 bases at J, leaving 5 bases unmatched. Germline V gene data show CDR1 as MNHEY and CDR2 as SMNVEV (reference sequence). In DNA form, the CDR3 reads TGTGCCAGCCGACCGGGACTAGCGGGAAATGAGCAGTTCTTC. Translated: CASRPGLAGNEQFF.